One T cell receptor beta chain is described in this entry. This table comes from immunoSEQ multiplex PCR, and its TCRdb copy is limited to in-frame clones, with some not included. The table has about 64,000 clones, approximately 87% seen once. This CDR3 is 17 amino acids long. The germline V gene has CDR1 SGDLS and CDR2 YYNGEE. Trimming left V 3 bases short and J 2 bases short, with 15 bases between. The source of the sample is a study of pediatric ulcerative colitis. The chain is built from TRBV9 and TRBJ2-6; maybe TRBD1 (6 bases). The clonotype was recovered from a boy between 5 and 17 years old with severe ulcerative colitis. What was sequenced was blood. CDR3 nucleotide sequence: TGTGCCAGCAGCGCACAGGGTAACCCGGCTGGGGCCAACGTCCTGACTTTC. It translates to CASSAQGNPAGANVLTF.